This T cell receptor (beta chain) stems from a study of blood T cell repertoires in COVID-19. Across the study: Some COVID-19 samples were acute and others convalescent; all came from the United States, Italy and Spain. Sample material is recorded as cDNA or gDNA derived from T cells, B-cell-depleted T cells, or PBMCs.

The CDR3 extends over 17 amino acids. The germline V gene encodes CDR1 SGHTA and CDR2 FQGTGA. The V segment lost 2 bases and the J segment 8 bases; nucleotides outside the gene matches: 11. Original processing methods: Counts of nucleated cells, estimated from reference gene primer amplification, were obtained. Clones were sequenced by immunoSEQ multiplex PCR, and TCRdb holds only the in-frame ones, with some missing. V and J calls and clone size are copied from that table; D and trimming were computed from the DNA. The data hold around 320,000 clones, with approximately 88% observed a single time. The sample comprised peripheral blood. The receptor was isolated from a woman aged 25 to 39 who had recovered from COVID-19. This chain uses TRBV7-3 with TRBJ2-1; the match to TRBD2 covers 11 bases. In DNA form, the CDR3 reads TGTGCCAGCAGCTTAGAGGGCCCCGGGACTAGCGGCGATGAGCAGTTCTTC. Encoded protein: CASSLEGPGTSGDEQFF.